This T cell receptor (beta chain) derives from a study of T cell responses to AZD1222 COVID-19 vaccine. The study, taken as a whole, reports: CD4 TCRs associated with vaccination spanned spike, dominating at 160-218 and 743-854. Close to half of spike-specific TCRs reportedly recognize unmutated variant regions.

Comment on this clone: Its antigen is unknown.

Trimming took off 2 bases at V and 0 bases at J, with 11 bases between the two ends. From germline, CDR1 is ENHRY and CDR2 SYGVKD. This CDR3 contains 16 residues. The data were produced by immunoSEQ multiplex PCR, yet TCRdb's version contains in-frame clones alone and is incomplete. The table lists approximately 80,000 clones, about nine tenths of them singletons. Sample: peripheral blood, taken on day 0 of AZD1222 vaccination. This rearrangement joins TRBV10-3 to TRBJ2-1, with D unclear. This receptor was identified in an adult in good health. The CDR3: CAISEQLSSSYNEQFF. CDR3 nucleotides: TGTGCCATCAGTGAGCAACTATCTAGCTCCTACAATGAGCAGTTCTTC.